The 27 T cell receptor beta chains below all came from one sample that was sequenced in a study of blood T cell repertoires in COVID-19 (TCRdb year 2020). Libraries came from the immunoSEQ multiplex PCR assay. Held by TCRdb, this immuneACCESS table contains in-frame sequences only and omits some clones. Under half of the omission traces to an unresolved V gene where checked; the cause of the rest is unknown. This sample lists about 190,000 clones; 89% were detected once. Around 7% of the sample rests with the top ten. The sample consisted of peripheral blood. These receptors were obtained from a man between 35 and 55 years old with acute or convalescent COVID-19.

The gene calls are TRBV7-2 and TRBJ2-5, with D maybe TRBD1 (5 bases). Trimming shortened V by 3 bases and J by 1 base, and 12 bases separated the two germline ends. There are 15 residues in the CDR3. Germline CDR1 and CDR2: SGHTA and FQGNSA. The CDR3 DNA is TGTGCCAGCAGCTTGGAAGCAGGGCCCCAAGAGACCCAGTACTTC. Its translation is CASSLEAGPQETQYF.

The chain couples TRBV30 to TRBJ2-1, with TRBD1 identical over 7 bases. This CDR3 region has 16 residues. The germline V gene has CDR1 GTSNPN and CDR2 SVGIG (reference sequence). Trimming took 0 bases from V and 2 from J; bases not matched to a gene: 7. The CDR3 protein is CAWSVQGTVPYNEQFF. The CDR3 bases are TGTGCCTGGAGTGTACAGGGGACCGTACCCTACAATGAGCAGTTCTTC. The complete variable domain, with remaining parts taken from reference TRBV30 and TRBJ2-1, reads SQTIHQWPATLVQPVGSPLSLECTVEGTSNPNLYWYRQAAGRGLQLLFYSVGIGQISSEVPQNLSASRPQDRQFILSSKKLLLSDSGFYLCAWSVQGTVPYNEQFFGPGTRLTVL.

The genes are TRBV13 and TRBJ1-2; D gene unclear. CDR3 length: 15 residues. Trimming shortened V by 2 bases and J by 0 bases, and 10 bases separated the two germline ends. The germline V gene encodes CDR1 PRHDT and CDR2 FYEKMQ (reference sequence). The CDR3 is CASSLHSKTNYGYTF. CDR3 nucleotides: TGTGCCAGCAGCTTACACAGCAAAACTAACTATGGCTACACCTTC.

Turning to this clone: The sample carries other DNA sequences with the same CDR3. The V and J genes are TRBV24-1 and TRBJ1-5; 7 bases agree with TRBD1. J was trimmed by 3 bases and V by 4 bases; bases with no gene match: 2. Germline CDR1 is KGHDR and CDR2 is SFDVKD. There are 14 residues in the CDR3. The chain's CDR3 is CATSEGGFNQPQHF. For the CDR3, the DNA is TGTGCCACCAGTGAAGGGGGCTTCAATCAGCCCCAGCATTTT.

J is TRBJ2-3 and V is TRBV4-2, with 8 bases matching TRBD2. This CDR3 comprises 16 residues. The germline CDR1 and CDR2 sequences are LGHNA and YNFKEQ. V was pared by 4 bases and J by 4 bases, with 10 bases of the junction left unmatched. The CDR3 bases are TGTGCCAGCAGCCGACTAGCGCTGGATAAATCAGATACGCAGTATTTT. Translation gives CASSRLALDKSDTQYF.

The table lists this clone with a count of one. The CDR3 region has the DNA TGTGCCAGCAGCCCGGAAACCTTCGGGACACCCTACGAGCAGTACTTC. Its protein product is CASSPETFGTPYEQYF. The V call is TRBV11-3, the J call TRBJ2-7, with a weak D call TRBD1 (6 bases). CDR1 and CDR2 from the germline V gene are SGHNT and YENEEA. The CDR3 runs 16 residues. V was cut by 5 bases and J by 2 bases, with 19 bases left in between.

The rearrangement uses TRBV18 and TRBJ2-1; the match to TRBD1 covers 11 bases. Germline lookup yields CDR1 KGHSH and CDR2 LQKENI. Losses at the gene ends were 2 bases for V and 7 bases for J; bases not matched to a gene: 7. The CDR3 length is 16 residues. The CDR3 reads CASSPMGRDRGNEQFF. The CDR3 bases are TGTGCCAGCTCACCAATGGGACGGGACAGGGGGAATGAGCAGTTCTTC.

V is TRBV7-2 and J is TRBJ1-1, with no clear D. V gave up 3 bases and J gave up 2 bases, with 16 bases separating them. The CDR3 totals 16 residues. CDR1 and CDR2 from the germline V gene are SGHTA and FQGNSA. CDR3 in amino acids: CASSLTRPRANTEAFF. CDR3 coding DNA: TGTGCCAGCAGCTTGACGCGGCCGCGAGCAAACACTGAAGCTTTCTTT. The variable domain in full, completed from reference TRBV7-2 and TRBJ1-1, reads GAGVSQSPSNKVTEKGKDVELRCDPISGHTALYWYRQSLGQGLEFLIYFQGNSAPDKSGLPSDRFSAERTGGSVSTLTIQRTQQEDSAVYLCASSLTRPRANTEAFFGQGTRLTVV.

This rearrangement joins TRBV5-1 to TRBJ2-3; weak D call: TRBD2 (6 bases). Trimming removed 4 bases at V and 9 bases at J, with 27 bases between. The germline V gene encodes CDR1 SGHRS and CDR2 YFSETQ. The CDR3 covers 17 residues. CDR3 amino acids: CASSPDRGGTGIGTQYF. The CDR3, as DNA: TGCGCCAGCAGCCCGGACCGGGGCGGGACTGGAATTGGCACGCAGTATTTT. Looking up the rest from reference TRBV5-1 and TRBJ2-3 gives the full variable domain: KAGVTQTPRYLIKTRGQQVTLSCSPISGHRSVSWYQQTPGQGLQFLFEYFSETQRNKGNFPGRFSGRQFSNSRSEMNVSTLELGDSALYLCASSPDRGGTGIGTQYFGPGTRLTVL.

The V gene is TRBV5-4, the J gene TRBJ1-3; no clear D gene. V was pared by 0 bases and J by 0 bases, with 10 bases between. The CDR3 consists of 16 residues. Per germline, CDR1 SGHNT and CDR2 YYREEE (reference sequence). CDR3 nucleotide sequence: TGTGCCAGCAGCTTGGAGAGGGCGTTCTCTGGAAACACCATATATTTT. Residues: CASSLERAFSGNTIYF.

The chain links TRBV5-6 to TRBJ1-6, with a possible D match to TRBD1 (5 bases). The length of the CDR3 is 17 residues. Germline CDR1 SGHDT, CDR2 YYEEEE. Trimming removed 7 bases from V and 0 bases from J, with 17 bases in between. The CDR3 region has the DNA TGTGCCAGCTCGGCGCGGGGGTGGAGCTCCTATAATTCACCCCTCCACTTT. It yields the protein CASSARGWSSYNSPLHF. The variable domain in full, completed from reference TRBV5-6 and TRBJ1-6, reads DAGVTQSPTHLIKTRGQQVTLRCSPKSGHDTVSWYQQALGQGPQFIFQYYEEEERQRGNFPDRFSGHQFPNYSSELNVNALLLGDSALYLCASSARGWSSYNSPLHFGNGTRLTVT.

The V call is TRBV29-1, the J call TRBJ1-2; the D gene is possibly TRBD1 (5 bases). Germline V gene sequence: CDR1 SQVTM, CDR2 ANQGSEA. The CDR3 has 15 residues. V was pared by 1 base and J by 7 bases, with 19 bases between. The CDR3 bases are TGCAGCGTTGAAGGCGGGACCCCAGGGTTTGGTGGCTACACCTTC. As protein: CSVEGGTPGFGGYTF.

The V and J genes are TRBV5-1 and TRBJ1-5; D gene unclear. The V and J ends lost 1 base and 3 bases respectively, with 5 bases between them. From germline, CDR1 is SGHRS and CDR2 YFSETQ. This CDR3 is built from 13 residues. CDR3 sequence (DNA): TGCGCCAGCAGCTTGACAGTCAATCAGCCCCAGCATTTT. It yields the protein CASSLTVNQPQHF.

The rearrangement joins TRBV30 to TRBJ1-3, with D perhaps matching TRBD1 (6 bases). CDR1 is GTSNPN, CDR2 SVGIG, per germline (reference sequence). The CDR3 runs to 12 residues. Trimming took 8 bases from V and 4 from J, leaving 12 bases between them. The CDR3 DNA reads TGTGCCAGAGGACAGACGGGAAACACCATATATTTT. It yields the protein CARGQTGNTIYF.

The V gene is TRBV4-1, the J gene TRBJ1-6; 7 bases are a match to TRBD1. Losses at the gene ends were 0 bases for V and 7 bases for J; bases not matched to a gene: 9. There are 17 residues in the CDR3. Looked up from germline, CDR1 is MGHRA and CDR2 is YSYEKL. The CDR3 coding sequence is TGCGCCAGCAGCCAAGAAGGATCGACAGGGCCAAATTCACCCCTCCACTTT. This gives the protein CASSQEGSTGPNSPLHF.

This clone was seen only a few times. This chain joins TRBV19 and TRBJ1-2; 7 bases line up with TRBD1. Germline V CDR1 and CDR2: LNHDA, SQIVND (reference sequence). V was clipped by 7 bases and J by 3 bases; unmatched bases: 8. The CDR3 consists of 14 residues. CDR3: CASIKTGKDYGYTF. The CDR3 DNA is TGTGCCAGTATCAAGACAGGGAAGGACTATGGCTACACCTTC.

The chain joins TRBV30 to TRBJ1-1; D not resolved. Per germline, CDR1 GTSNPN and CDR2 SVGIG (reference sequence). V lost 0 bases and J 1 base, leaving 6 bases between the germline ends. The CDR3 sequence is 13 residues long. CDR3 nucleotides: TGTGCCTGGAGTGTCGGGTCGAACACTGAAGCTTTCTTT. Encoded protein: CAWSVGSNTEAFF.

The genes are TRBV6-5 and TRBJ2-1; TRBD1 agrees at 11 bases. The CDR3 runs to 14 residues. Germline V gene sequence: CDR1 MNHEY, CDR2 SVGAGI. V shed 7 bases, J shed 4 bases, and the junction held 3 bases outside the gene matches. The DNA for the CDR3 is TGTGCCAGCATCCGGGACAGGGGGTACAATGAGCAGTTCTTC. Translated, it gives CASIRDRGYNEQFF.

The chain employs TRBV5-4 and TRBJ1-2; 8 bases are a match to TRBD1. After removal of 7 bases from V and 0 bases from J, the junction contained 5 bases not matched to a gene. Germline V lookup: CDR1 SGHNT, CDR2 YYREEE (reference sequence). The length of the CDR3 is 14 residues. The CDR3, as DNA: TGTGCCAGCGGGGGGACAGGAGCTAACTATGGCTACACCTTC. Protein sequence: CASGGTGANYGYTF.

V gene TRBV10-3 combines with J gene TRBJ2-7; 7 positions agree with TRBD2. Germline values: CDR1 ENHRY, CDR2 SYGVKD. J gave up 0 bases and V 3 bases, and 5 bases lay outside the gene matches. The CDR3 has 15 amino acids. The CDR3: CAISDGAGSSYEQYF. The CDR3 DNA reads as TGTGCCATCAGTGACGGAGCGGGGAGCTCCTACGAGCAGTACTTC.

The chain joins TRBV18 to TRBJ2-5; 9 bases fit TRBD1. V was pared by 0 bases and J by 5 bases, with 4 bases of the junction left unmatched. The CDR3 consists of 15 residues. Germline lookup yields CDR1 KGHSH and CDR2 LQKENI. The CDR3 DNA reads as TGTGCCAGCTCACCACCCGGGACAGGGACGGAGACCCAGTACTTC. Amino acids: CASSPPGTGTETQYF.

The rearrangement links TRBV5-1 to TRBJ2-3; the match to TRBD2 covers 12 bases. Germline values: CDR1 SGHRS, CDR2 YFSETQ. The CDR3 consists of 16 residues. V dropped 4 bases and J dropped 5; count of bases not matched to a gene: 8. CDR3 coding DNA: TGCGCCAGCAGCCCACGTGAACTAGCGGGGGGAGATACGCAGTATTTT. It is translated as CASSPRELAGGDTQYF.

With respect to this clone: One junction end disagrees with the germline gene, perhaps due to a read error. This rearrangement joins TRBV7-7 to TRBJ2-7; perhaps D is TRBD1 or TRBD2 (5 bases each). Germline CDR1 is SSHAT and CDR2 is FNYEAQ (reference sequence). The CDR3 extends over 14 amino acids. The CDR3 is CASSLAQGTYEQYF. Written as DNA, the CDR3 is TGTGCTAGCAGCTTAGCGCAGGGAACCTACGAGCAGTACTTC.

This chain uses TRBV7-2 with TRBJ1-1; D possibly corresponds to TRBD1 (5 bases). V gave up 5 bases and J gave up 0 bases, with 16 bases separating them. The CDR3 totals 16 residues. CDR1 and CDR2 (germline): SGHTA, FQGNSA. This CDR3 reads CASSPPGRYMNTEAFF. The CDR3 DNA reads TGTGCCAGCAGCCCACCAGGGAGGTACATGAACACTGAAGCTTTCTTT.

V usage is TRBV19 and J usage is TRBJ2-3; D remains unclear. Trimming stripped 5 bases from V and 6 bases from J, with 12 bases between. Per germline, CDR1 LNHDA and CDR2 SQIVND (reference sequence). This CDR3 is 13 amino acids long. Here the CDR3 reads CASSQKDTDTQYF. CDR3 nucleotide sequence: TGTGCCAGTAGTCAAAAAGACACCGATACGCAGTATTTT.

This rearrangement joins TRBV12-5 to TRBJ2-5; perhaps TRBD1 as D (6 bases). CDR1 is LGHNT, CDR2 FRNRAP, per germline. The CDR3 consists of 19 residues. Trimming removed 0 bases at V and 2 bases at J, with 22 bases between. The CDR3 sequence is CASGLVPWNHGTPQETQYF. CDR3 DNA sequence: TGTGCTAGTGGTTTGGTACCCTGGAATCATGGGACACCACAAGAGACCCAGTACTTC. Based on the CDR3 plus reference TRBV12-5 and TRBJ2-5, the full variable domain is DARVTQTPRHKVTEMGQEVTMRCQPILGHNTVFWYRQTMMQGLELLAYFRNRAPLDDSGMPKDRFSAEMPDATLATLKIQPSEPRDSAVYFCASGLVPWNHGTPQETQYFGPGTRLLVL.

This clone appeared a few times. V gene TRBV3-1 (or the pseudogene TRBV3-2) combines with J gene TRBJ1-2, with 10 nucleotides matching TRBD1. The J segment lost 7 bases and the V segment lost 5 bases, leaving 7 bases of the junction unmatched. The length of the CDR3 is 14 residues. CDR1 LGHDT and CDR2 YNNKEL come from the germline V gene (reference sequence). The CDR3, as DNA: TGTGCCAGCAGCGCATCCGGGACAGGGGTTGGCTACACCTTC. This translates into CASSASGTGVGYTF.